What follows are 15 T cell receptor beta chains derived from one specimen sequenced in a study of regulatory T cells in long-lasting Graves disease. Stated time point: newly diagnosed GD, antithyroid drugs for less than 3 months. TCR sequences were obtained from RNA taken from PBMCs. Arm-PCR of CDR3 regions and iRepertoire HTBI primers were used to build TCR beta libraries. TCRdb ran MiXCR on the multiplex PCR reads and lists one entry per CDR3 protein. The sample lists approximately 250,000 distinct CDR3 sequences, around 17% occurring once. Material: peripheral blood mononuclear cells (PBMCs), obtained at new diagnosis, from a patient treated with antithyroid drugs. The source of these receptors is a female donor with Graves disease.

Concerning this clonotype itself: It differs at one base from a far larger clone, so likely a read error. This chain connects TRBV6-5 to TRBJ2-3, with 9 bases fitting TRBD2. The J call is uncertain, as TRBJ2-1 better fits the DNA end. The CDR3 consists of 18 residues. Germline-derived CDR1 and CDR2 are MNHEY and SVGAGI. The CDR3 sequence is CASGYLSLGGRASWEQFF. The CDR3 nucleotides are TGTGCCAGCGGTTACTTATCCCTAGGCGGGAGGGCCTCTTGGGAGCAGTTCTTC.

The table lists this clonotype with a few counts. V and J are TRBV3-1 and TRBJ2-7, with 10 bases matching TRBD1. CDR1 is LGHDT and CDR2 is YNNKEL in the germline V gene (reference sequence). CDR3 length: 17 residues. Trimming cost V 0 bases and J 6 bases; bases outside gene matches: 11. CDR3 residues: CASSQDRGRQGAGEQYF. For the CDR3, the DNA is TGTGCCAGCAGCCAAGATAGGGGGAGACAGGGGGCCGGCGAGCAGTACTTC.

V usage is TRBV20-1 and J usage is TRBJ2-3; D not certain. Trimming took off 1 base at V and 2 bases at J, with 13 bases between the two ends. This CDR3 is 15 amino acids long. CDR1 DFQATT and CDR2 SNEGSKA come from the germline V gene (reference sequence). The CDR3 spells CSARVPYRATDTQYF. The CDR3, as DNA: TGCAGTGCTAGAGTACCCTATCGGGCCACAGATACGCAGTATTTT.

This clonotype has a count of ten or more. This chain links TRBV19 with TRBJ2-1, with unresolved D. CDR3 length equals 14 residues. V was cut by 5 bases and J by 2 bases, with 10 bases left in between. Germline V gene sequence: CDR1 LNHDA, CDR2 SQIVND (reference sequence). The CDR3 protein is CASSEVVAYNEQFF. Here the CDR3 DNA reads TGTGCCAGTAGTGAAGTTGTCGCCTACAATGAGCAGTTCTTC.

This clonotype has ten or more counts. This chain uses TRBV7-9 with TRBJ2-7; D is ambiguous. Germline V gives CDR1 SEHNR, CDR2 FQNEAQ (reference sequence). This CDR3 contains 15 residues. Trimming removed 3 bases from V and 3 bases from J, with 15 bases in between. The CDR3 region is CASSFPVEGNYEQYF. The CDR3 nucleotides read TGTGCCAGCAGCTTCCCCGTCGAAGGAAACTACGAGCAGTACTTC.

At least ten counts were recorded for this clonotype. V is TRBV7-3 and J is TRBJ2-7; 11 nucleotides agree with TRBD2. CDR3 length: 16 amino acids. Germline V gene sequence: CDR1 SGHTA, CDR2 FQGTGA. V lost 4 bases, J lost 3 bases, and 8 bases stayed unmatched. CDR3 bases: TGTGCCAGCAGCTCCTTTCCCACTAGCGGGAGCTACGAGCAGTACTTC. This translates into CASSSFPTSGSYEQYF.

This clonotype was seen many times. The chain uses TRBV7-2 and TRBJ2-3; 11 nucleotides agree with TRBD2. With V trimmed by 6 bases and J by 5 bases, 10 bases remained unmatched. Germline V gene sequence: CDR1 SGHTA, CDR2 FQGNSA. The CDR3 has 16 amino acids. Here the CDR3 reads CASRPLAGGPVDTQYF. The CDR3 region has the DNA TGTGCCAGCAGGCCCCTAGCGGGAGGCCCGGTAGATACGCAGTATTTT.

This clonotype was picked up many times. The gene calls are TRBV3-1 and TRBJ2-2; 11 nucleotides line up with TRBD1. The V gene's germline CDR1 is LGHDT and CDR2 YNNKEL (reference sequence). This CDR3 region has 15 residues. J lost 5 bases, V lost 4 bases, and 3 bases had no gene match. Here the CDR3 reads CASSPGTGGTGELFF. DNA for the CDR3: TGTGCCAGCAGCCCCGGGACAGGGGGGACCGGGGAGCTGTTTTTT.

A note on this clonotype: Possible read error: a much larger clone is one base away. This chain connects TRBV14 to TRBJ2-1; D perhaps matches TRBD2 (6 bases). The CDR3 loop spans 16 amino acids. Germline assignment: CDR1 SGHDN and CDR2 FVKESK. CDR3 nucleotide sequence: TGTGCCAGCGGCCAAGATCTTAGCGGAGGGAACAATGAGCAGTTCTTC. It yields the protein CASGQDLSGGNNEQFF.

The chain recombines TRBV19 with TRBJ2-1, with TRBD1 matching 8 bases. Germline CDR1 LNHDA, CDR2 SQIVND (reference sequence). The V and J ends lost 5 bases and 10 bases, in that order; junction bases with no gene match: 7. The CDR3 has 13 residues. CDR3: CASSHQGAREQFF. The CDR3 DNA is TGTGCCAGTAGTCATCAGGGGGCTCGGGAGCAGTTCTTC.

The chain uses TRBV19 and TRBJ2-6, with 8 bases lining up with TRBD1. Trimming took 6 bases from V and 4 from J; bases not matched to a gene: 8. Germline CDR1 reads LNHDA; CDR2 reads SQIVND (reference sequence). This CDR3 contains 16 residues. This chain's CDR3 is CASRLQGADGANVLTF. DNA of the CDR3: TGTGCCAGTAGGCTCCAGGGGGCTGACGGGGCCAACGTCCTGACTTTC.

This clonotype occurred many times. V and J are TRBV24-1 and TRBJ2-5; 11 bases are shared with TRBD2. The V gene's germline CDR1 is KGHDR and CDR2 SFDVKD. The CDR3 contains 16 residues. With V trimmed by 9 bases and J by 4 bases, 12 bases remained unmatched. CDR3 sequence: CATGDSTSGNRETQYF. Written as DNA, the CDR3 is TGTGCCACCGGGGACTCGACTAGCGGGAATAGAGAGACCCAGTACTTC.

This clonotype came up many times. The chain is built from TRBV20-1 and TRBJ1-1; no firm D call. The germline CDR1 and CDR2 sequences are DFQATT and SNEGSKA (reference sequence). V was trimmed by 2 bases and J by 3 bases, leaving 10 bases between them. This CDR3 is built from 13 residues. CDR3 protein: CSARLPRDTEAFF. In DNA form, the CDR3 reads TGCAGTGCTAGACTACCGAGGGACACTGAAGCTTTCTTT.

This clonotype was detected only a few times. This chain links TRBV5-4 with TRBJ2-1; 13 bases are a match to TRBD2. The CDR3 contains 17 residues. CDR1 and CDR2 from the germline V gene are SGHNT and YYREEE (reference sequence). The J segment lost 5 bases and the V segment lost 4 bases, leaving 9 bases of the junction unmatched. CDR3 region: CASSRTSGGSGNNEQFF. The CDR3 nucleotides are TGTGCCAGCAGCCGGACTAGCGGGGGCTCTGGGAACAATGAGCAGTTCTTC.

The chain employs TRBV2 and TRBJ1-5, with D unclear. From germline, CDR1 is SNHLY and CDR2 FYNNEI. This CDR3 region has 13 residues. Trimming stripped 5 bases from V and 5 bases from J, with 10 bases between. The CDR3 loop is CASSPLGYQPQHF. CDR3 bases: TGTGCCAGCAGTCCCCTGGGGTATCAGCCCCAGCATTTT.